Below, one T cell receptor beta chain is given with its context. Its antigen is not identified. This entry belongs to a study of OX40 agonist ivuxolimab in advanced cancers. On the study more broadly: The treatment was a fully human IgG2 OX40 agonist, ivuxolimab. Previous treatment with anti-PD-1, anti-PD-L1 or anti-CTLA-4 therapy was allowed; 40% had received some.

Overall study results and limits: Not determined was the antigen specificity of the expanded peripheral T cells.

Germline V gives CDR1 MNHEY, CDR2 SVGAGI. This CDR3 contains 16 residues. Trimming cost V 2 bases and J 1 base; bases outside gene matches: 5. Some clones are missing from TCRdb's copy, which holds only in-frame ones; the method was immunoSEQ multiplex PCR. This sample has about 120,000 clones, with 75% to 90% found just once. The input for sequencing was CD4+ or CD8+ T cells sorted from blood, taken in a trial of the OX40 agonist ivuxolimab. This TCR was recovered from an adult with an advanced solid tumor such as melanoma, head and neck, liver or kidney cancer. The chain has TRBV6-5 and TRBJ1-3, with 7 bases matching TRBD1. CDR3 DNA: TGTGCCAGCAGTTACAAGCAGGGGGGTTCTGGAAACACCATATATTTT. Amino acid sequence: CASSYKQGGSGNTIYF.